This TCR beta chain is drawn from a study of cytomegalovirus exposure and HLA in healthy donors. Study findings and constraints: The study listed approximately 160 cytomegalovirus-associated TCR beta chains. Among TCR sequences, most were rare, though some public TCRs appeared in many donors.

Germline CDR1 MNHEY, CDR2 SVGAGI. The CDR3 has 16 residues. V was clipped by 0 bases and J by 0 bases; unmatched bases: 5. Using immunoSEQ multiplex PCR, the repertoire was profiled, and TCRdb retains in-frame clones only, with some absent. This sample has over 70,000 clones, with 94% found just once. Points on this clone: Its antigen is unidentified.

The donors formed part of the 120-subject validation cohort, distinct from the approximately 670-subject first cohort. Sample: PBMCs. This chain links TRBV6-5 with TRBJ2-7, with TRBD1 identical over 7 bases. This TCR was sampled from a woman aged 18-30 years in good health and CMV-seronegative. The CDR3 protein is CASSYSAGGSSYEQYF. Here the CDR3 DNA reads TGTGCCAGCAGTTACTCAGCAGGGGGTTCCTCCTACGAGCAGTACTTC.